Listed below are T cell receptor beta chains from one sample, sequenced in a study of blood T cell repertoires in COVID-19. Profiled with immunoSEQ multiplex PCR; TCRdb holds only in-frame clones, not every one. The sample records 100,000 to 150,000 clones, over 80% being singletons. Sample: peripheral blood. These receptors originate from a man in his 70s with acute or convalescent COVID-19. CDR3s include the opening cysteine and the closing phenylalanine or tryptophan. D genes are given only for firm matches. The size of a clone is reported for some rows only, either as once, few or many, or as a class for expanded clones.

V gene	clone size	D gene	J gene	CDR3 DNA	CDR3 protein
TRBV28	NA	NA	TRBJ1-5	TGTGCCAGCTCTGGGGGCGCGGGTAGCAATCAGCCCCAGCATTTT	CASSGGAGSNQPQHF
TRBV19	few	TRBD1	TRBJ1-6	TGTGCCAGTAGCAACAGGGGGGGAAGTTCACCCCTCCACTTT	CASSNRGGSSPLHF
TRBV14	NA	TRBD1	TRBJ1-6	TGTGCCAGCAGCAACACAGGGGGGCGTTCACCCCTCCACTTT	CASSNTGGRSPLHF
TRBV6-5	NA	NA	TRBJ1-6	TGTGCCAGCAGCGGCGGGCCGCGTAATTCACCCCTCCACTTT	CASSGGPRNSPLHF
TRBV27	NA	NA	TRBJ2-7	TGTGCCAGCAGTAAACTGACAGGGAGGTCATCCGAGCAGTACTTC	CASSKLTGRSSEQYF
TRBV30	NA	TRBD1	TRBJ1-4	TGTGCCTCCTCCGGGACAGCCTTAGAAAAACTGTTTTTT	CASSGTALEKLFF
TRBV4-1	NA	TRBD1	TRBJ1-2	TGCGCCAGCAGCCACGACTCAACCGGGACAGGGGGCGTCGGAGGCTATGGCTACACCTTC	CASSHDSTGTGGVGGYGYTF
TRBV9	NA	TRBD2	TRBJ2-1	TGTGCCAGCAGCCCCCGGACTAGCGGGGCTGAGCAGTTCTTC	CASSPRTSGAEQFF
TRBV7-9	NA	NA	TRBJ2-1	TGTGCCAGCAGCCCCGCAGACAATGAGCAGTTCTTC	CASSPADNEQFF
TRBV13	NA	NA	TRBJ2-1	TGTGCCAGCAGCCTCGCTGGGGCGGAGCAGTTCTTC	CASSLAGAEQFF
TRBV4-2	once	NA	TRBJ2-3	TGTGCCAGCAGCCATGGCGGGGAAAGCACAGATACGCAGTATTTT	CASSHGGESTDTQYF
TRBV2	NA	NA	TRBJ2-2	TGTGCCAGCAGACGGACAGTAACCACCGGGGAGCTGTTTTTT	CASRRTVTTGELFF
TRBV9	NA	NA	TRBJ1-1	TGTGCCAGCAGCGTAGATGAGCGGATCACTGAAGCTTTCTTT	CASSVDERITEAFF
TRBV28	NA	TRBD1	TRBJ1-6	TGTGCCAGCAGTTCGATGGACAGGGTAAATTCACCCCTCCACTTT	CASSSMDRVNSPLHF
TRBV11-3	many	NA	TRBJ2-1	TGTGCCAGCAGCTTAGATCACAGGGCGGGTGAGCAGTTCTTC	CASSLDHRAGEQFF
TRBV19	NA	NA	TRBJ1-5	TGTGCCACACGGACAATGAATCAGCCCCAGCATTTT	CATRTMNQPQHF
TRBV28	NA	NA	TRBJ1-2	TGTGCCAGCACCACTCAACAGGATGGCTACACCTTC	CASTTQQDGYTF
TRBV3-1/TRBV3-2	NA	NA	TRBJ2-3	TGTGCCAGCAGCCAAGGAGGAAGCGTTCCTAGAGTCGACACAGATACGCAGTATTTT	CASSQGGSVPRVDTDTQYF
TRBV3-1/TRBV3-2	NA	NA	TRBJ1-2	TGTGCCAGTAGCCCATCAGACAGGCGTTCGTATGGCTACACCTTC	CASSPSDRRSYGYTF
TRBV3-1/TRBV3-2	NA	NA	TRBJ2-7	TGTGCCAGCAGTCCCGGACTATTAGCCTACGAGCAGTACTTC	CASSPGLLAYEQYF
TRBV11-2	NA	TRBD1	TRBJ2-1	TGTGCCAGCAGCCAGGGGGTCGATGAGCAGTTCTTC	CASSQGVDEQFF
TRBV5-6	NA	TRBD1	TRBJ2-7	TGTGCCAGCAGCTTAGGGACAGGGGCTCCCTACGAGCAGTACTTC	CASSLGTGAPYEQYF
TRBV3-1/TRBV3-2	NA	TRBD2	TRBJ2-5	TGTGCCAGCAGCCACCTACTAGCGGGGGGCCAGGGTGGAGAGACCCAGTACTTC	CASSHLLAGGQGGETQYF
TRBV4-2	NA	NA	TRBJ1-4	TGTGCCAGCAGCCCTAGCAGGGGACCTAATGAAAAACTGTTTTTT	CASSPSRGPNEKLFF
TRBV10-1	NA	TRBD1	TRBJ2-5	TGCGCCAGCAGTGACCCTGACAGGGTGACTCAAGAGACCCAGTACTTC	CASSDPDRVTQETQYF
TRBV5-3	many	NA	TRBJ1-2	TGTGCCAGAAGCTTGGTGGGCGGGACCTATGGCTACACCTTC	CARSLVGGTYGYTF
TRBV3-1/TRBV3-2	NA	NA	TRBJ1-1	TGTGCCAGCAGAGCAGGGCGCAACACTGAAGCTTTCTTT	CASRAGRNTEAFF
TRBV5-1	NA	TRBD1	TRBJ2-7	TGCGCCAGCAGCTTGGGGGGGACAGACTCCTACGAGCAGTACTTC	CASSLGGTDSYEQYF
TRBV7-2	NA	NA	TRBJ1-2	TGTGCCAGCAGCGGACCGGGACAATTCTATGGCTACACCTTC	CASSGPGQFYGYTF
TRBV7-9	NA	NA	TRBJ2-5	TGTGCCAGCAGTTTAGGCTCGGGAACGAGACAAGAGACCCAGTACTTC	CASSLGSGTRQETQYF
TRBV7-8	few	TRBD1	TRBJ2-7	TGTGCCAGCAGCTATGGGACAGGGTGGTTAGACGAGCAGTACTTC	CASSYGTGWLDEQYF
TRBV5-6	NA	TRBD1	TRBJ1-1	TGTGCCAGCAGCTGGGACAGGGTGAACACTGAAGCTTTCTTT	CASSWDRVNTEAFF
TRBV28	NA	TRBD1	TRBJ1-2	TGTGCCAGCAGTTCGGGACAGGCCCGGAATGGCTACACCTTC	CASSSGQARNGYTF
TRBV6-5	NA	TRBD1	TRBJ2-1	TGTGCCAGCAGTTACTCGCCCACAGGGGACAATGAGCAGTTCTTC	CASSYSPTGDNEQFF
TRBV25-1	NA	TRBD1	TRBJ1-2	TGTGCCAGCAGTGACAGGGGGCTTGGCTACACCTTC	CASSDRGLGYTF
TRBV6-5	once	TRBD1	TRBJ1-2	TGTGCCAGCAGTTGGACAGGGATCGGCTACACCTTC	CASSWTGIGYTF
TRBV12-5	NA	TRBD1	TRBJ1-1	TGTGCTAGTGGCTCTTCAACGGGACAGGCTCTAAACACTGAAGCTTTCTTT	CASGSSTGQALNTEAFF
TRBV29-1	NA	TRBD1	TRBJ1-5	TGCAGCGTTGCGGAAACAGGGGGTGTAAATCAGCCCCAGCATTTT	CSVAETGGVNQPQHF
TRBV5-1	NA	NA	TRBJ2-5	TGCGCCAGCAGTCCTAGAACAGGGGGAGGGGAGACCCAGTACTTC	CASSPRTGGGETQYF
TRBV19	NA	NA	TRBJ1-4	TGTGCCAGTAGTTATTTGCTCCGAGCTAATGAAAAACTGTTTTTT	CASSYLLRANEKLFF
TRBV10-3	NA	TRBD2	TRBJ2-3	TGTGCCATCAGTGATACCGGACTAGCGGCAGATACGCAGTATTTT	CAISDTGLAADTQYF
TRBV4-1	NA	NA	TRBJ1-1	TGCGCCAGCAGCCAAGACCCACATGGGCCTGAAGCTTTCTTT	CASSQDPHGPEAFF
TRBV7-9	few	TRBD2	TRBJ2-1	TGTGCCAGCAGCTCCCAATACTACGGGGGGACTAGTTACAATGAGCAGTTCTTC	CASSSQYYGGTSYNEQFF
TRBV5-1	NA	NA	TRBJ2-7	TGCGCCAGCAGCTTGGGGGCACAGGGTGGAAGCGAGCAGTACTTC	CASSLGAQGGSEQYF
TRBV7-8	few	TRBD1	TRBJ1-2	TGTGCCAGCAGCTTATACTTAAGCACAGGGGGCCACTATGGCTACACCTTC	CASSLYLSTGGHYGYTF
TRBV5-1	NA	TRBD2	TRBJ2-1	TGCGCCAGCAGCCCGTCACTAGCGGGGGGCAATGAGCAGTTCTTC	CASSPSLAGGNEQFF
TRBV7-9	NA	NA	TRBJ2-7	TGTGCCAGCAGCCCCAGGGGAAACCCCTACGAGCAGTACTTC	CASSPRGNPYEQYF
TRBV10-3	NA	TRBD2	TRBJ2-5	TGTGCCATCAGACGGACTAGCGGAGAAGAGACCCAGTACTTC	CAIRRTSGEETQYF
TRBV15	NA	TRBD2	TRBJ2-3	TGTGCCACCAGCAGAGGGCCCCTGACTAGCGGGGGGGCAGATGGAGATACGCAGTATTTT	CATSRGPLTSGGADGDTQYF
TRBV6-5	NA	TRBD1	TRBJ2-7	TGTGCCAGCAGTAGGGCCGGGACAGGGGGCAACGAGCAGTACTTC	CASSRAGTGGNEQYF
TRBV6-1	NA	NA	TRBJ2-1	TGTGCCAGCAGTGAAGAGGGGGGGGGCTACAATGAGCAGTTCTTC	CASSEEGGGYNEQFF
TRBV5-1	NA	TRBD2	TRBJ2-1	TGCGCCAGCAGCTCCCTTCCCCTAGCGGGGGCCTACAATGAGCAGTTCTTC	CASSSLPLAGAYNEQFF